This entry features one T cell receptor beta chain sequence. The sample comes from a study of shared clonotypes between healthy human individuals. The overall study: A few men and a couple of women, aged 18 to 49, were donors.

This CDR3 comprises 14 residues. Germline V gene data show CDR1 as MNHNY and CDR2 as SVGAGI (reference sequence). V lost 6 bases and J lost 6, with 16 bases in between. Donation came from healthy HIV-negative adults that had no recent acute infections or vaccinations. Adults of Caucasian background living in Nashville, Tennessee made up all donors. Sequencing was performed with immunoSEQ multiplex PCR; in TCRdb, only in-frame clones are kept and a portion is missing. The profile shows hundreds of thousands of clones, roughly 83% of them singletons. V and J are TRBV6-6 and TRBJ2-3; D perhaps matches TRBD2 (6 bases). The sample comprised PBMCs. This TCR was sampled from a woman aged 40-49 years in good health. Some clones in this sample may be carry-over from other donors' samples. DNA for the CDR3: TGTGCCAGCAGACCCACTAGCCCCTTGGATACGCAGTATTTT. It specifies CASRPTSPLDTQYF.